This T cell receptor (beta chain) was observed in a study of T cell responses to AZD1222 COVID-19 vaccine. Worth noting for this clone: Its antigen remains unknown.

The CDR3 sequence is 16 residues long. CDR1 is LGHNA and CDR2 is YSLEER in the germline V gene. Trimming pared 4 bases from V and 3 bases from J, leaving 18 bases between. Study results and limitations: Possibly, clonal diversity was underestimated; donors were largely white British and included more females. Baseline seropositives among AZD1222 recipients totaled only five or six. When two AZD1222 doses had been given, Spike-specific TCR breadth and depth rose.

The repertoire was sequenced with immunoSEQ multiplex PCR; TCRdb's copy has only in-frame clones and lacks some. The data show about 79,000 clones, about 90% seen once. The receptor's source is an adult in good health. V usage is TRBV4-3 and J usage is TRBJ1-2; D might be TRBD1 (6 bases). The source material was peripheral blood, sampled on day 0 of MenACWY control vaccination. The CDR3 loop is CASSPTTGAKDYGYTF. The CDR3 DNA follows: TGCGCCAGCAGCCCAACCACGGGGGCAAAAGACTATGGCTACACCTTC.